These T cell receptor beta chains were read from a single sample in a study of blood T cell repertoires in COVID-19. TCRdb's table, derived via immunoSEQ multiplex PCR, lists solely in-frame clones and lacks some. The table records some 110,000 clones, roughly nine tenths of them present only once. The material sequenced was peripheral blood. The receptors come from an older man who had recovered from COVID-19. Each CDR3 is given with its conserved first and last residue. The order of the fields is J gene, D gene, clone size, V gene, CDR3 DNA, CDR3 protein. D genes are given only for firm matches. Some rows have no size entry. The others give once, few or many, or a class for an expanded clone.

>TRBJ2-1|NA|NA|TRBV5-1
TGCGCCACCAGACCAGCGGGTGGCCCTAGTGAGCAGTTCTTC
CATRPAGGPSEQFF
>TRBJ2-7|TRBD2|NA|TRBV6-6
TGTGCCAGCAGTTATGGAGTAGCGGGAGTCCCCTACGAGCAGTACTTC
CASSYGVAGVPYEQYF
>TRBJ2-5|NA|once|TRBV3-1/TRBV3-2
TGTGCCAGCAGCCTAAGACAGCGACAAGAGACCCAGTACTTC
CASSLRQRQETQYF
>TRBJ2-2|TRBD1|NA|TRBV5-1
TGCGCCAGCAGCCTGGGACAGGGACGGGTCGGGGAGCTGTTTTTT
CASSLGQGRVGELFF
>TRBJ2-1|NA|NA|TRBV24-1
TGTGCCACCAGTGCTGGGACTCGAGCCTACAATGAGCAGTTCTTC
CATSAGTRAYNEQFF
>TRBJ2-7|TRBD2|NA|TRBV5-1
TGCGCCAGCAGCTCCTCGGGAGGCCCCTACGAGCAGTACTTC
CASSSSGGPYEQYF
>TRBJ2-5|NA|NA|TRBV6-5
TGTGCCAGCCTCCTGGGTGGTTGGGAGGAGACCCAGTACTTC
CASLLGGWEETQYF
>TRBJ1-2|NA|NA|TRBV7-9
TGTGCCAGCAGCCGCGGACAGTATGGCTACACCTTC
CASSRGQYGYTF
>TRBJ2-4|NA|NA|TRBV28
TGTGCCAGCAAACCGAACAGAGTAGCCAAAAACATTCAGTACTTC
CASKPNRVAKNIQYF
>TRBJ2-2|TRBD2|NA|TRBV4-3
TGCGCCAGCAGCCAAGCCTTACCGGGAGGTCACACCGGGGAGCTGTTTTTT
CASSQALPGGHTGELFF
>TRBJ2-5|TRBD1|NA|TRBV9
TGTGCCAGCAGCGTAGATGGGACAGGGGATTACCAAGAGACCCAGTACTTC
CASSVDGTGDYQETQYF
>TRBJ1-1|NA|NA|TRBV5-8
TGTGCCAGCTCTTGGAGGGCGAACACTGAAGCTTTCTTT
CASSWRANTEAFF
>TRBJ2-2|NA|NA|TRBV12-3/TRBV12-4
TGTGCCAGCAGCAACAGGGCCGGGGAGCTGTTTTTT
CASSNRAGELFF
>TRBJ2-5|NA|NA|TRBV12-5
TGTGCTAGTGGTTTGGAGAGTCCCGGGACAAACGTCGCAGAGACCCAGTACTTC
CASGLESPGTNVAETQYF
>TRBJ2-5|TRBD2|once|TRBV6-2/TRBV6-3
TGTGCCAGCAGTTATCGGGGGGACCAAGAGACCCAGTACTTC
CASSYRGDQETQYF
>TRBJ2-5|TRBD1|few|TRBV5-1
TGCGCCAGCAGCCGGACAGGAGAGACCCAGTACTTC
CASSRTGETQYF
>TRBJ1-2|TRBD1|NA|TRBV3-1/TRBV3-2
TGTGCCAGCAGCCAAGTTAGGGACAGGGGCTACACCTTC
CASSQVRDRGYTF